This TCR beta chain originates from a study of T-cell reconstitution after alpha-beta-depleted transplantation in children. The V end was cut by 8 bases, the J end by 10 bases, with 12 bases between. The CDR3 is 11 amino acids. The germline V gene has CDR1 MNHNY and CDR2 SVGAGI (reference sequence). General study points: It was reported that alpha-beta T cells came from several hundred expanded graft clones (about two months after transplant). Several patients had high TCRbeta diversity at day 60; it came from surviving recipient T cells and thymic progenitors. Once a year had passed after transplant, T-cell counts and diversity came mostly from newly produced T cells.

This clonotype was seen ten or more times. Its antigen remains unknown. Preparation of the TCRbeta library involved a method that used unique molecular identifiers. TCRdb fed the PCR reads into MiXCR, producing one record per CDR3 protein. The data show approximately 110,000 distinct CDR3 sequences, around 23% seen once. Sequencing used PBMCs, mostly from graft donor cells, obtained 180 days after TCRalphabeta/CD19-depleted stem cell transplant. The receptor comes from a male patient aged 2 to 10 who had a stem cell transplant for chronic granulomatous disease, so the T cells may come from the graft donor. This chain joins TRBV6-6 and TRBJ2-1; weak D call: TRBD2 (6 bases). Here the CDR3 DNA reads TGTGCCAGCCGGGAGATTCAGGAGCAGTTCTTC. This encodes CASREIQEQFF.